What follows describes a single T cell receptor beta chain. There is no known antigen for this receptor. No base-level quality is on record; no much larger clone is a single base apart. The cohort was made up of approximately 670 healthy bone marrow donors. All cohort members were sampled while nominally healthy, although unrecorded immune exposures were likely present. The donor tested CMV seropositive and was one of the 289 seropositive cohort members. Every donor gave a peripheral blood sample, and the peripheral blood mononuclear cells from that sample were used for TCR beta sequencing. The Qiagen DNeasy Blood Extraction Kit was used to extract genomic DNA from the blood cell samples. The sample is drawn from a study of cytomegalovirus exposure and HLA in healthy donors (dated by TCRdb to the late 2010s). In the study overall: An earlier analysis of approximately 640 of the donors reported approximately 290 Gb of sequence data and around 120 million unique TCR beta sequences from 150 million to 200 million T cells. Around 330 gigabases of sequencing data and around 85 million unique TCR sequences made up an early release that covered approximately 620 HLA-typed donors. The genetic ancestry cluster associated with self-reported Caucasian donors included 70% to 85% of the 300 to 400 genotyped donors. The study was designed to test whether signatures of past pathogen exposure could be identified by cataloging public T cell receptors. The study used immunosequencing to profile the T cell repertoires of hundreds of subjects and linked those repertoires to cytomegalovirus serostatus. In addition to the first cohort of about 650 subjects, a separate validation cohort of around 110 different subjects was used. The study combined high-throughput TCR immunosequencing, statistical association of individual TCRs with disease status, and machine learning to predict cytomegalovirus infection status. A later analysis re-examined previously published TCR beta repertoires from roughly 720 donors and added high-resolution HLA genotyping to investigate patterns of TCR occurrence. The later analysis used no new phenotypic data to find candidate immune exposures, relying instead on TCR beta sequences and their occurrence across donors. An earlier analysis of 587 of the donors used high-throughput TCR beta sequencing to judge whether each TCR beta V gene segment behaved as functional or pseudogenic. Donor age, sex, ethnicity and CMV serostatus were compiled alongside the repertoire data. A later genetic analysis took genome-wide SNP genotypes for about three fifths of the roughly 670 donors and used that subset as a discovery cohort. Every discovery cohort repertoire had been produced on one sequencing platform. Class I and class II HLA loci were covered by the typing at four-digit resolution. Typing coverage varied by locus: roughly 629-630 donors for A, B, C, DRB1 and DQB1; 522 for DQA1; about 590 for DPA1; 400 to 480 for DPB1. Five DR-DQ haplotypes were handled as single units for association and clustering, since linkage in the cohort was strong. Across around 400 genotyped donors of the cohort, an average of about 240,000 unique TCR beta nucleotide sequences per donor were sequenced, and roughly a sixth of those sequences were non-productive. Findings and caveats that apply to the study as a whole: A later analysis found that most CMV-associated TCR beta chains appeared HLA-restricted, with HLA associations seemingly driven largely by CMV exposure. A later analysis found that HLA-associated TCR beta chains were more clonally expanded and had lower generation probabilities than equally common non-associated chains. Sequencing depth was assumed to be roughly uniform across donors in the presence/absence analyses, though that assumption may not hold. In vitro tests confirmed that three of the cytomegalovirus-associated TCR beta chains recognize cytomegalovirus antigens. V-gene and J-gene trimming of TCR beta chains was associated with a missense DCLRE1C variant in a later genetic analysis, and the association was replicated in an independent cohort. A later genetic analysis reported fewer N-insertions in productive TCRs among donors in an Asian-associated ancestry cluster than the roughly 720-donor mean. It was suggested by the authors that the approach could potentially be generalized to other disease states and immunological phenotypes. Correlated functional status among segregating V segments might reflect linkage disequilibrium, but an unknown experimental factor could not be ruled out. In a later analysis, the rate of TCR association differed among HLA loci, with DRB1 alleles having the most associated TCRs and HLA-C alleles having the fewest. In an earlier analysis of more than 450 of the donors, most TCR beta V segments were observed in productive rearrangements about 90% or about 30% of the time, broadly matching IMGT annotations. The classifier was reported to diagnose cytomegalovirus status with high specificity and sensitivity in both the original and validation cohorts. The cohort was sequenced for TCR beta chains only, and without alpha or paired-chain data the features that could be detected were limited. Because HLA typing was missing for some donors at each locus, association tests included only the typed subset. A further reported finding was that TCR beta sequences accurately predicted the HLA-A and HLA-B alleles for most subjects in the first cohort. In a later analysis, several top co-occurrence clusters were reported to appear linked to parvovirus B19, influenza, CMV and Epstein-Barr virus. While some public TCRs were present in many individuals, most TCR sequences turned up only very rarely across donors. The 87-base-pair reads could not distinguish some IMGT-functional V segments, including TRBV6-2 and TRBV6-3, so those segments were excluded. The earlier analysis of fewer than 750 of the donors excluded approximately 15 rarely observed V segments, including chromosome 9 orphons, because counts were too low. The study listed around 160 TCR beta chains as associated with cytomegalovirus. When HLA alleles, especially DR and DQ, strongly co-occurred, attributing TCR associations to individual alleles was difficult. A group of highly shared sequence variants was considered likely to be a technical artifact of the sequencing pipeline. In a later analysis, about 16,000 TCR beta sequences were associated with specific HLA alleles at a false discovery rate of 0.05. For the cohort, immune exposure information was limited to CMV serostatus.

The method behind the library was the immunoSEQ multiplex PCR assay. A mixture of 60 forward primers for TCR Vbeta segments and 13 reverse primers for TCR Jbeta segments was used in the multiplex PCR. The CDR3 region of rearranged TCR beta genes was amplified from genomic DNA by a multiplex PCR assay. The Illumina HiSeq System was used to sequence the amplified TCR beta libraries as 87-base-pair reads. The source study handled its data this way. A later analysis tallied 75 million to 95 million unique TCR beta chains across the 666 repertoires, and approximately 9.9 million of those chains were shared by two or more donors. A nearest-neighbor algorithm error-corrected the raw reads and collapsed the reads into unique sequences, merging closely related sequences to remove PCR and sequencing errors. V, D and J gene segments were assigned by aligning CDR3 sequences to IMGT reference sequences. For a sequence to be retained, at least a six-nucleotide match to both a V gene segment and a J gene segment was required. A rearrangement was called productive if the CDR3 had no stop codons and remained in frame with V and J, and every other rearrangement was called non-productive. Following IMGT convention, CDR3 was defined as the stretch from the second conserved V-encoded cysteine up to the conserved J-encoded phenylalanine. In an earlier analysis of 550 to 650 of the donors, sequences lacking an unambiguous match to a single V gene segment were excluded. In an earlier analysis of 450 to 750 of the donors, a V segment was called functional when productive rearrangements were above 56.7%, and segregating when the standard deviation between donors exceeded 5%. A statistical classification framework was built to diagnose cytomegalovirus status from the catalog of TCR beta chain sequences. A later analysis assigned V and J genes by comparing TCR nucleotide sequences with IMGT/GENE-DB human TR gene sequences. A later analysis assigned CDR3 sequences and most-parsimonious VDJ recombination scenarios with the TCRdist pipeline. In a later analysis, each TCR beta chain was defined by its CDR3 amino acid sequence together with its V-gene family, and reads without a unique V-gene family were excluded. In a later analysis, approximately 590 highly shared, low-generation-probability nucleotide sequences were removed to address suspected cross-contamination and a sequencing artifact. In a later analysis, a clonal expansion index was calculated for each public chain from normalized within-repertoire ranks of inferred template counts. In a later analysis, generation probabilities were computed using a VDJ recombination model fitted to out-of-frame rearrangements, and the results were checked against IGoR. In a later analysis, TCR-TCR, TCR-HLA and TCR-CMV co-occurrence was scored with hypergeometric tests, and a repertoire-size bias correction was applied to TCR pairs. False discovery rates were estimated in a later analysis by permuting HLA or CMV assignments 20 times. In a later analysis, co-occurring TCRs were grouped using DBSCAN, and TCRdist sequence similarity was added for clustering within HLA-allele-positive subsets. Repertoires with fewer than 30,000 or more than 120,000 public chains, plus five repertoires with anomalous nucleotide sharing, were excluded from co-occurrence clustering. TCRdb took this table from immuneACCESS and kept in-frame rearrangements with V and J called. Such tables lack part of the clones; where checked against another copy, unresolved V genes explain under half of the gap, and the rest is unexplained. The D gene and trimming were derived from the DNA, and the V and J assignments and clone size from that table. The sample records approximately 100,000 clones, around three quarters of which are singletons. The ten largest clonotypes hold approximately 5.3% of the sample.

The CDR1 and CDR2 encoded by the germline V gene are MDHEN and SYDVKM. At the junction V is shortened by 5 bases and J by 9 bases, with 16 bases in between. Inclusive of the bounding cysteine and phenylalanine, the CDR3 is 14 residues long. Only the CDR3 DNA stays, 42 bases, in frame from base 1. This receptor was identified in a female donor in good health and CMV-seropositive. This sequence uses TRBV28 and TRBJ1-4, with TRBD1 as a weak D call on 6 bases. Sequencing was carried out using PBMCs. The CDR3 loop reads CASSTPRDTQKLFF. The DNA sequence is TGTGCCAGCAGTACTCCCCGGGACACGCAAAAACTGTTTTTT. Where the CDR3 stops, the reference TRBV28 and TRBJ1-4 genes take over; the full variable domain is DVKVTQSSRYLVKRTGEKVFLECVQDMDHENMFWYRQDPGLGLRLIYFSYDVKMKEKGDIPEGYSVSREKKERFSLILESASTNQTSMYLCASSTPRDTQKLFFGSGTQLSVL.